This entry features one TCR beta chain sequence. The source of the sample is a study of cytomegalovirus exposure and HLA in healthy donors. The CDR3 sequence is 16 residues long. Per the germline V gene, CDR1 is SGHAT and CDR2 is FQNNGV. With V trimmed by 0 bases and J by 6 bases, 7 bases remained unmatched. Vbeta (60) and Jbeta (13) primers were used in the PCR. Some clones are missing from TCRdb's copy, which holds only in-frame ones; the method was immunoSEQ multiplex PCR. The sample has a few hundred thousand clones; about 80% are singletons. The sequenced sample consisted of PBMCs. The V and J genes are TRBV11-2 and TRBJ2-7; 11 nucleotides match TRBD2. This receptor was identified in a young man in good health and CMV-seronegative. CDR3 coding DNA: TGTGCCAGCAGCTTAGATCGTGCTAGCGGGAGGATCGAGCAGTACTTC. Amino acids: CASSLDRASGRIEQYF.